The entry that follows covers one T cell receptor (beta chain) sequence. It lacks a known antigen. No much larger clonotype is one base removed from it; base qualities were not supplied. This sample stems from a study of blood T cell repertoires in COVID-19 (dated by TCRdb to the early 2020s). With respect to the entire study: The collaborator samples originated in the United States, Italy and Spain and spanned the acute and convalescent phases of COVID-19. The material from the prospective study consisted of cDNA or gDNA derived from T cells, B-cell-depleted T cells, or PBMCs. Deeply sampled blood TCRbeta repertoires from subjects exposed to, actively infected with, or recovered from COVID-19 were included in the dataset. The repertoires were released in a freely available public database intended as a resource for research on the immune response to SARS-CoV-2. The samples were drawn from the first 160 participants of the ongoing ImmuneRACE study and from 1,254 subjects provided by 6 global collaborators. A de-identified subject ID, COVID-19 status, age in years and sex were almost always included in the sample metadata. Where available, HLA class I and class II types were obtained from metadata supplied by the sample provider rather than from assay-based typing.

The immunoSEQ Assay, a bias-controlled multiplex PCR, was used to amplify TCRbeta CDR3 regions from genomic DNA. Per the source publication's procedure: Within the assay, amplification of reference gene primers was used to estimate how many nucleated cells each sample contained. To quantify the absolute abundance of each unique TCRbeta CDR3 rearrangement, sequence reads were collapsed and filtered. For each sample, productive Simpson clonality was calculated as the square root of Simpson's diversity index across productive rearrangements. TCRdb re-hosts the immuneACCESS table, in-frame sequences only. Its copies lack some clones; in the studies checked, an unresolved V gene accounts for under half of them, and the cause for the rest is not known. The DNA gave D and trimming, while V, J and clone size come from that table. A total of 170,000 or so clones appear in this sample, 80% to 85% of them only once. Roughly 2.9% of the sample rests with the top ten.

The trim is 5 bases for V and 2 bases for J, with a gap of 15 bases between the germline ends. Taken from the germline V gene, the CDR1 and CDR2 loops are SGHTA and FQGNSA. The CDR3 starts with the cysteine, ends with the phenylalanine, and has 16 residues. Just CDR3 DNA is preserved here, 48 bases in frame from base 1. The investigation overall reported the following: Clinical and demographic metadata were provided uncurated, with the amount varying by source and participant.

Whole blood was collected in K2EDTA tubes by collaborating institutions according to the institutions' own protocols. For TCRbeta analysis, collaborator samples were shipped as frozen whole blood, as isolated PBMCs, or as DNA extracted from either sample type. This TCR was sampled from a woman aged 60 to 75 with acute or convalescent COVID-19. The chain is encoded by TRBV7-2 joined to TRBJ2-2, with the D gene not clear enough to name. Sequencing input: peripheral blood. For the CDR3, the sequence is CASSLNPEINTGELFF. DNA sequence: TGTGCCAGCAGCCTCAACCCGGAGATTAACACCGGGGAGCTGTTTTTT.